This T cell receptor (beta chain) emerged from a study of cytomegalovirus exposure and HLA in healthy donors. Across the whole study: The Caucasian-associated ancestry cluster held roughly 78% of over 350 genotyped donors.

Primers for the PCR totalled 60 Vbeta and 13 Jbeta. Libraries were prepared by immunoSEQ multiplex PCR; TCRdb keeps only in-frame clonotypes and omits some of them. Of some 80,000 clones listed, approximately 66% were seen once; the top ten hold 4.4%. Trimming at V came to 10 bases and at J to 0 bases, leaving 12 bases not matched to a gene. Germline values: CDR1 LNHNV, CDR2 YYDKDF (reference sequence). This CDR3 has 16 amino acids. The sample taken for sequencing was PBMCs. The clonotype comes from a male donor in good health and CMV-seropositive. V usage is TRBV15 and J usage is TRBJ1-5; 7 bases align to TRBD1. This CDR3 is CAIRTGPPGSNQPQHF. In DNA form, the CDR3 reads TGTGCCATTAGGACAGGCCCTCCGGGTAGCAATCAGCCCCAGCATTTT.